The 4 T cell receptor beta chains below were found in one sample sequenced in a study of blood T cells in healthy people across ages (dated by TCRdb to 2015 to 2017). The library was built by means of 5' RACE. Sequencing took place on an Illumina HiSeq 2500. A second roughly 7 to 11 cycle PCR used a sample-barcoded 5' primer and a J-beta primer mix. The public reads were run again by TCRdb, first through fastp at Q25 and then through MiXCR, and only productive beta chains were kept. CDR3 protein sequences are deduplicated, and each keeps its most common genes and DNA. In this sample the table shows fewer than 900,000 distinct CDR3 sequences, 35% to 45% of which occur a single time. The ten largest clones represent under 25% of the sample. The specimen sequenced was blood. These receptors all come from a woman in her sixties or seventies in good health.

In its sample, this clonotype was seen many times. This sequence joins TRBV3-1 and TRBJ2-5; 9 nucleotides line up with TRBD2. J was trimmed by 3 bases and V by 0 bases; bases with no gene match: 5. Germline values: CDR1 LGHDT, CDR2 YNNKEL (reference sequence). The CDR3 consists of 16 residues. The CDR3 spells CASSQDLASGKETQYF. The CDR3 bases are TGTGCCAGCAGCCAAGATCTCGCTAGCGGGAAAGAGACCCAGTACTTC.

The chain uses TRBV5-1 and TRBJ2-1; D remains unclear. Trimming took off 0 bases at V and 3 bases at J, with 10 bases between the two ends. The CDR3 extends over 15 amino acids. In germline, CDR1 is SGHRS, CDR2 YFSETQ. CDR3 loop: CASSLAESIYNEQFF. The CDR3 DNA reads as TGCGCCAGCAGCTTGGCTGAATCGATCTACAATGAGCAGTTCTTC.

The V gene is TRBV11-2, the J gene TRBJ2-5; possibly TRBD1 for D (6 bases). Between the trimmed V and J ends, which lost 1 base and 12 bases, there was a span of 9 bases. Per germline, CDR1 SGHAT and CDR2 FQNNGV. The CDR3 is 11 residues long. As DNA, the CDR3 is TGTGCCAGCAGCTTAGGACAGGCGGAGTACTTC. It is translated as CASSLGQAEYF.

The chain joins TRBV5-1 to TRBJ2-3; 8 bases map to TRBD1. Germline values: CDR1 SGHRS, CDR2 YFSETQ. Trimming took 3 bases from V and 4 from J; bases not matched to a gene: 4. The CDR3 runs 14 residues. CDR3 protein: CASSSGQVADTQYF. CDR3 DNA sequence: TGCGCCAGCAGCTCGGGACAGGTCGCAGATACGCAGTATTTT.